The present entry profiles one T cell receptor beta chain with its context. Compared with germline, one end of the junction differs, possibly owing to a read error. The sample is drawn from a study of tumor-infiltrating lymphocytes in primary liver carcinoma. Overall study: Cases comprised patients with primary liver carcinoma who received surgical resection.

Germline V lookup: CDR1 SGHAT, CDR2 FQNNGV. CDR3 length: 13 amino acids. Total RNA amounting to 500 ng was the source from which TCR beta cDNA was made with a constant-region primer. Libraries of TCR beta came from three nested multiplex PCR rounds with slightly modified ARM-PCR. The first two PCR rounds used TRBV1-TRBV30 primers with a Cbeta primer, approximately 10 cycles each. TCRdb ran MiXCR on the multiplex PCR reads and lists one entry per CDR3 protein. The table shows around 210,000 distinct CDR3 sequences, with less than 75% occurring only once. Unsorted whole blood served as the source of blood RNA, and germline DNA was extracted as well.

The rearrangement joins TRBV11-2 to TRBJ2-5; no definite D call. This sequence originates from a woman aged 55-69 years with primary liver carcinoma and hepatitis B virus infection. The material sequenced was peripheral blood. CDR3 sequence: CASSFQRGEAQYF. The CDR3 bases are TGTGCCAGCAGCTTTCAACGCGGAGAGGCCCAGTACTTC.